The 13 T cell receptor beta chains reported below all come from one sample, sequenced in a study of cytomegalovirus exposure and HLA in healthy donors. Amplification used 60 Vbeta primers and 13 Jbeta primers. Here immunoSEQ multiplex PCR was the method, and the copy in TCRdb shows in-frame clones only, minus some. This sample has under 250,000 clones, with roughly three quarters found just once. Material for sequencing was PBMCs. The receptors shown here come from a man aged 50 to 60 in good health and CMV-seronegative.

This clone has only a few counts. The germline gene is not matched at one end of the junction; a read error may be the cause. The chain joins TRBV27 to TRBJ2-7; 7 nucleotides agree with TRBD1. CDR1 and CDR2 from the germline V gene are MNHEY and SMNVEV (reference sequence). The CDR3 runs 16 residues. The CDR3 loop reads CASSLSQGERPYEQYF. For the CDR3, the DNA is TGTGCCAGCAGTCTATCCCAGGGGGAGAGACCCTACGAGCAGTACTTC.

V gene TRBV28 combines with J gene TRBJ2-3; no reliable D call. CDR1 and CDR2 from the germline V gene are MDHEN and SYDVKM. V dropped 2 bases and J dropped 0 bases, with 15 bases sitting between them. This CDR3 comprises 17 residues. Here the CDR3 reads CASSLRGAVLSTDTQYF. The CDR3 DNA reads TGTGCCAGCAGTTTACGCGGAGCCGTCCTTAGCACAGATACGCAGTATTTT.

CDR3 bases: TGTGCCAGCAGCGCAAGAACCCCGGGGAGTGGCTCCTACAATGAGCAGTTCTTC. Its protein is CASSARTPGSGSYNEQFF. The chain carries TRBV9 and TRBJ2-1; D possibly corresponds to TRBD2 (5 bases). V shed 3 bases and J shed 0 bases, with 19 bases lying between them. The CDR3 contains 18 residues. CDR1 and CDR2 from the germline V gene are SGDLS and YYNGEE.

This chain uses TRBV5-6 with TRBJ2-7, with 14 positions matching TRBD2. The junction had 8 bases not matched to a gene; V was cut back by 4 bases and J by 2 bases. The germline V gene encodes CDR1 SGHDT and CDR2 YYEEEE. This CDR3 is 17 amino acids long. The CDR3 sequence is CASSPGTSGGKTYEQYF. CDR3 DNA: TGTGCCAGCAGCCCCGGGACTAGCGGGGGAAAAACCTACGAGCAGTACTTC.

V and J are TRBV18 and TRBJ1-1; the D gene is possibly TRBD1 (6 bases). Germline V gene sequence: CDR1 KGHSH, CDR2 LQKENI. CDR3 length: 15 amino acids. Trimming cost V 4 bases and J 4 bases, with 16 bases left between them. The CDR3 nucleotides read TGTGCCAGCTCACTACAAGGACAGACTGGCACTGAAGCTTTCTTT. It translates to CASSLQGQTGTEAFF.

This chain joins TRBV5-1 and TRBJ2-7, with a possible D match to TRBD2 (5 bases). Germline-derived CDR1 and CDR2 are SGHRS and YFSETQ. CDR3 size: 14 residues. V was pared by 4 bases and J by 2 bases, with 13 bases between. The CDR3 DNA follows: TGCGCCAGCAGCCCGGACGGGAATCCCTACGAGCAGTACTTC. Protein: CASSPDGNPYEQYF.

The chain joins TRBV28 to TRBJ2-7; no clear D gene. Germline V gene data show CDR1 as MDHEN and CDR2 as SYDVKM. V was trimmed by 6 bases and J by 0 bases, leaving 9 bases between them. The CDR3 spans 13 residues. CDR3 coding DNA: TGTGCCAGCAGCAAACAAAGCTCCTACGAGCAGTACTTC. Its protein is CASSKQSSYEQYF.

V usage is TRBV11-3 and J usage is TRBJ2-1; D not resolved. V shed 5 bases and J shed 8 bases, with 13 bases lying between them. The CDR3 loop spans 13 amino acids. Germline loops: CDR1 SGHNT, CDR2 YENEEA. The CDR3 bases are TGTGCCAGCAGCCCGGAGAGCGTCCATGAGCAGTTCTTC. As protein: CASSPESVHEQFF.

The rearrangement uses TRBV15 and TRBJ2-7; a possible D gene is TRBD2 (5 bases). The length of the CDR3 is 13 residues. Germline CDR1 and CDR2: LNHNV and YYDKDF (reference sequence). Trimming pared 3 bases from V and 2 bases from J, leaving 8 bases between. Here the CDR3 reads CATSRDFTYEQYF. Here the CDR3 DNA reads TGTGCCACCAGCAGGGACTTCACCTACGAGCAGTACTTC.

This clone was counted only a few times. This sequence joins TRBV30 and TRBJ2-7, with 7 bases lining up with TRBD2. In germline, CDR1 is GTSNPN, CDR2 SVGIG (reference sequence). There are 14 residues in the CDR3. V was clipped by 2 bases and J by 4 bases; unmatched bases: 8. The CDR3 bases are TGTGCCTGGAGTCTCAGCGGGGCGGCTTACGAGCAGTACTTC. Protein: CAWSLSGAAYEQYF.

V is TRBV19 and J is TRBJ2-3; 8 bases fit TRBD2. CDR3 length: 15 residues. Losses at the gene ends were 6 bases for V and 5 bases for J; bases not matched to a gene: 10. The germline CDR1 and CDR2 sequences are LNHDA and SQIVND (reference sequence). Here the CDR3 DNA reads TGTGCCAGTAGACCCGGGAGGGCCTTGGGAGATACGCAGTATTTT. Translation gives CASRPGRALGDTQYF.

CDR3 amino acids: CASSSSTSGRVNEQFF. CDR3 bases: TGTGCCAGCAGTTCATCGACTAGCGGGAGGGTTAATGAGCAGTTCTTC. The chain carries TRBV28 and TRBJ2-1, with 14 bases fitting TRBD2. The trim removed 4 bases at V and 7 bases at J, leaving 6 bases unmatched. Germline lookup yields CDR1 MDHEN and CDR2 SYDVKM. The CDR3 sequence is 16 residues long.

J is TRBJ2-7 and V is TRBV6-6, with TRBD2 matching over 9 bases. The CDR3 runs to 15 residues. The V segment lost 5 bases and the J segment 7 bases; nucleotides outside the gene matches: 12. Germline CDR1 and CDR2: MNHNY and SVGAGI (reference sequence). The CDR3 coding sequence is TGTGCCAGCAGTCCTCGGACTAGCGCCGGGGGGGAGCAGTACTTC. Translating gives CASSPRTSAGGEQYF.